This is a list of T cell receptor beta chains from one sample in a study of T cells expressing NK-cell markers. TCRdb re-called the 5' RACE reads, yielding one record per CDR3 amino acid sequence without DNA. The sample table includes 500,000 to 700,000 distinct CDR3 sequences. Sequencing used blood T cells: a sorted CD56 or NKG2C T cell subset, CD4+ or CD8+ T cells, or bulk PBMC T cells (not recorded which). The receptors come from a man between 18 and 29 years old in good health. CDR3s include the opening cysteine and the closing phenylalanine or tryptophan.

j_call | v_call | cdr3_aa
TRBJ2-5 | TRBV5-1 | CASSLAFSRGQETQYF
TRBJ1-5 | TRBV12-3/TRBV12-4 | CASSLALGGSGGIGNQPQHF
TRBJ2-5 | TRBV3-1 | CASSHYSLETQYF
TRBJ1-6 | TRBV12-3/TRBV12-4 | CASSREGVNSPLHF
TRBJ2-3 | TRBV2 | CASRANYRGTDTQYF
TRBJ1-6 | TRBV11-2 | CASSLFQGKSPLHF
TRBJ2-2 | TRBV27 | CASSWQKLAGVAGELFF
TRBJ2-3 | TRBV9 | CASSVGSGTGYSDTQYF
TRBJ2-1 | TRBV5-1 | CASSSLRESGSSYNEQFF
TRBJ1-4 | TRBV5-1 | CASRARGRSEKLFF
TRBJ2-1 | TRBV5-1 | CASSLSGPVSQEQFF
TRBJ2-1 | TRBV2 | CASRGQGSRTTYNEQFF
TRBJ2-3 | TRBV24-1 | CATSSGQVTDTQYF
TRBJ2-7 | TRBV20-1 | CKTTGLRNGEQYF
TRBJ2-5 | TRBV6-5 | CASSYGGGGSQETQYF
TRBJ2-2 | TRBV6-1 | CASRDSFYSDGELFF
TRBJ2-3 | TRBV6-5 | CASSYRGLGTDTQYF
TRBJ2-2 | TRBV12-3/TRBV12-4 | CATLGGTNTGELFF
TRBJ2-7 | TRBV4-3 | CASSQQQESAYEQYF
TRBJ1-5 | TRBV7-9 | CASSQGRDQPQHF
TRBJ1-4 | TRBV29-1 | CSGQGMNEKLFF
TRBJ2-1 | TRBV29-1 | CSAQWGDNEQFF
TRBJ2-5 | TRBV3-1 | CASSQVVETQYF
TRBJ2-3 | TRBV7-8 | CASSSRLAGFTDTQYF
TRBJ2-5 | TRBV29-1 | CSVIGGGRAETQYF
TRBJ2-1 | TRBV5-6 | CASEQAGFSYNEQFF
TRBJ2-5 | TRBV5-1 | CASSPYTEYPETQYF
TRBJ2-1 | TRBV12-3/TRBV12-4 | CASSLSVAGVAYEQFF
TRBJ2-7 | TRBV6-2/TRBV6-3 | CASTGPSYEQYF
TRBJ2-1 | TRBV27 | CASSLGSRHEQFF
TRBJ2-5 | TRBV5-1 | CASSLSQETQYF